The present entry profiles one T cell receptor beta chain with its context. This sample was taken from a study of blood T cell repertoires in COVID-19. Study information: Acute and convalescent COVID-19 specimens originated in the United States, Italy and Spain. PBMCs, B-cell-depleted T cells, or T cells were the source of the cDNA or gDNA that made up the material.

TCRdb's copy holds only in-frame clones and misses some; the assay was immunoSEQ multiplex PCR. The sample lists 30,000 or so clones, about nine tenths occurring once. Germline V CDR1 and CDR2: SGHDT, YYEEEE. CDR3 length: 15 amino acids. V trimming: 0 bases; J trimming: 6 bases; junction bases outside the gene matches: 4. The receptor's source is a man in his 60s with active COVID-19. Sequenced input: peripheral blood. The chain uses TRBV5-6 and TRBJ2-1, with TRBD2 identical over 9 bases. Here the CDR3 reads CASSLGRGGLNEQFF. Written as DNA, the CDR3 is TGTGCCAGCAGCTTGGGGCGGGGGGGCCTCAATGAGCAGTTCTTC.